The TCR beta chain under discussion was sequenced for a study of neurological immune-mediated disorders. The sample holds many counts of this clonotype. Using its own MiXCR run on the 5' RACE reads, TCRdb lists one record per CDR3 protein. The repertoire includes about 84,000 distinct CDR3 sequences, roughly 4.3% of them detected once, and about 5.7% sits in the top ten. The sample's time point: longitudinal time-point 3. The CDR3 covers 16 residues. V was pared by 0 bases and J by 4 bases, with 13 bases between. CDR1 and CDR2 (germline): SGHRS, YFSETQ. The chain links TRBV5-1 to TRBJ2-2; possibly TRBD1 for D (5 bases). This clonotype originated in a woman between 55 and 75 years old with multiple sclerosis. Specimen: PBMCs. As DNA, the CDR3 is TGCGCCAGCAGCTTGGCCCCAGGGATGAGCACCGGGGAGCTGTTTTTT. This codes for CASSLAPGMSTGELFF.